This T cell receptor beta chain is from a study of blood T cell repertoires in COVID-19. Across the whole study: PBMCs, B-cell-depleted T cells, or T cells provided the cDNA or gDNA that made up the material.

Libraries were prepared by immunoSEQ multiplex PCR; TCRdb keeps only in-frame clonotypes and omits some of them. The data hold around 110,000 clones, with just under 85% observed a single time. The CDR3 extends over 16 amino acids. The junction had 5 bases not matched to a gene; V was cut back by 1 base and J by 3 bases. Germline loops: CDR1 SGHKS, CDR2 YYEKEE (reference sequence). The sequence was obtained from a man between 65 and 85 years old with active or convalescent COVID-19. The chain couples TRBV5-5 to TRBJ2-5, with 11 bases fitting TRBD2. The specimen was peripheral blood. The CDR3 spells CASSLLGTSGKETQYF. In nucleotides, the CDR3 is TGTGCCAGCAGCTTGTTAGGGACTAGCGGTAAAGAGACCCAGTACTTC.